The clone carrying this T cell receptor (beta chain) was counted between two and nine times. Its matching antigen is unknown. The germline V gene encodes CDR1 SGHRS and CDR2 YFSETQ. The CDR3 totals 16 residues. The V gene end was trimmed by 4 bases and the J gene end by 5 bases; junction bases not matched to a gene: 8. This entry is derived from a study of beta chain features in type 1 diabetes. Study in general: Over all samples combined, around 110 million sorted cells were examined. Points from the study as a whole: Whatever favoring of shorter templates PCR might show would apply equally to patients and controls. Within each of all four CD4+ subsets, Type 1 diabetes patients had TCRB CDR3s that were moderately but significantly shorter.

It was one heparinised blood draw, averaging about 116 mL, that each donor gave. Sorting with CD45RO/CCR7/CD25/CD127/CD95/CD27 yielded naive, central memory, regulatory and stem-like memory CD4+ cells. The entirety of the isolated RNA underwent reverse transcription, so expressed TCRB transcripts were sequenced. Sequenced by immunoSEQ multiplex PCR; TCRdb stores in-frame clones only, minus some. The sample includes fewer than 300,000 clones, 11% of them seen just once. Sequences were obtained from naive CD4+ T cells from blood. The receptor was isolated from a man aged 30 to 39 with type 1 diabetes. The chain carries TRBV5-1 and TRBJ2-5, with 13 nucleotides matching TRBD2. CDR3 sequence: CASSLGTSGGAETQYF. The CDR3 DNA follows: TGCGCCAGCAGCCTCGGAACTAGCGGGGGGGCCGAGACCCAGTACTTC.